This TCR beta chain appears in the sequencing data of a study of shared clonotypes between healthy human individuals. Trimming took off 4 bases at V and 0 bases at J, with 10 bases between the two ends. This CDR3 region has 14 residues. From germline, CDR1 is SGHRS and CDR2 YFSETQ. The method was immunoSEQ multiplex PCR; TCRdb's version includes in-frame clones alone and lacks a portion of them. The table has about 1.5 million clones, under 99% seen once. Sequenced: naive CD4+ T cells sorted from blood. Subset: CD45RA+ positively selected. The sequence derives from a man aged 25 to 45 in good health. This sequence joins TRBV5-1 and TRBJ1-1, with a tentative D call TRBD1 (5 bases). The CDR3 DNA sequence: TGCGCCAGCAGCGAGACAGAGTTGAACACTGAAGCTTTCTTT. It translates to CASSETELNTEAFF.